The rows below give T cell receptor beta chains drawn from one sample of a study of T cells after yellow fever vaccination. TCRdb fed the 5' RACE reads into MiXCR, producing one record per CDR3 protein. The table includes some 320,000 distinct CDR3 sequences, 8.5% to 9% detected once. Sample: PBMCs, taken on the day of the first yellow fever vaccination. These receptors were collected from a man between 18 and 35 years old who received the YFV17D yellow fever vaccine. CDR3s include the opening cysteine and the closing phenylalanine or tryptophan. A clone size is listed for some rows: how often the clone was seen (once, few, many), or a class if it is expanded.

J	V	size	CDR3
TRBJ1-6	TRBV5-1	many	CASSLAPADNSPLHF
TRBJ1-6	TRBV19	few	CASSPTGQPRSPLHF
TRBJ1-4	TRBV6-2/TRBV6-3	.	CASSYPSRGGEKLFF
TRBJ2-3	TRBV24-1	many	CATSARAGTDTQYF
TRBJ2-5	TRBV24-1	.	CATSDFREETQYF
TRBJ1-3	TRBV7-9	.	CASSFNTGNTIYF
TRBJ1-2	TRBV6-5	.	CASSLTDRGYGYTF
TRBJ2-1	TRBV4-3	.	CASSQALRASGTNEQFF
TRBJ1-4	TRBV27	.	CASSPTRRDWAGKLFF
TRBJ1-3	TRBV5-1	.	CASSLAVGAGNTIYF
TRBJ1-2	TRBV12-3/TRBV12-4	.	CASSLSVRPHGYTF
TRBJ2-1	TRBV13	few	CASSFGLVPGREQFF
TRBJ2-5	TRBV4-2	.	CATRQGAGETQYF
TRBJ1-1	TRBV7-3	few	CASSLTYGGGTEAFF
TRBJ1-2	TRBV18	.	CASWDYRGNNYGYTF
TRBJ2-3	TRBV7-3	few	CASSLTRTGPDTQYF
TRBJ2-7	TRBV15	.	CATSRDLRGEDHHARF
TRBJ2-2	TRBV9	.	CASSVALGTGELFF
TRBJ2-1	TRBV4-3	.	CASSQESGGAYNEQFF
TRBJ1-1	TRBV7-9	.	CASSPLRTGTEAFF
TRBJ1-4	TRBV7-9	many	CASSFVATNEKLFF
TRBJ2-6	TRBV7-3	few	CASSLIPPPSGANVLTF
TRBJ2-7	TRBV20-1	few	CSASAWVTTYEQYF
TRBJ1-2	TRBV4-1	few	CASSQDGGKGYTF
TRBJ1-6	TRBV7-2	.	CASSYPTGTGGFNSPLHF
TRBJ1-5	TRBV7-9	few	CASSLELPPLGPQHF
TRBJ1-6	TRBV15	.	CATSRGREDSPLHF
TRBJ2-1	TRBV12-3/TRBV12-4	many	CASSFPRHEQFF
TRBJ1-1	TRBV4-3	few	CASSLAQGATEAFF